This TCR beta chain appears in the sequencing data of a study of blood T cell repertoires in COVID-19. Study-level information: From the United States, Italy and Spain came samples of acute and convalescent COVID-19. The analysed material was cDNA or gDNA that came from T cells, B-cell-depleted T cells, or PBMCs.

The CDR3 is 15 amino acids. Germline-derived CDR1 and CDR2 are MNHEY and SVGAGI. The V gene lost 7 bases and the J gene lost 2 bases, with 18 bases spanning the gap. Authors' methods: Reference gene primers were amplified, and this amplification served to estimate nucleated cell counts. Only in-frame clones appear in the TCRdb table, and some are missing; sequencing was by immunoSEQ multiplex PCR. V and J calls and clone size are those listed in that table; D and trimming were worked out from the DNA. The data contain 40,000 to 55,000 clones, about 85% of them singletons. Sequenced: peripheral blood. V usage is TRBV6-5 and J usage is TRBJ2-7; no clear D. The TCR originated in a woman of 80 years or more with acute or convalescent COVID-19. The CDR3 reads CASTTTIAPAYEQYF. In nucleotides, the CDR3 is TGTGCCAGCACCACGACGATAGCTCCAGCCTACGAGCAGTACTTC.